The 15 T cell receptor beta chains presented below share a single source sample, sequenced in a study of T cells in Graves' hyperthyroidism and ophthalmopathy. TCR beta CDR3 regions were amplified from RNA. The HTBI set primed first-round TCR CDR3 RT-PCR. TCRdb re-derived calls from the multiplex PCR reads in MiXCR, one entry per CDR3 protein. The sample holds fewer than 750,000 distinct CDR3 sequences, around 15% seen once. Sample: blood. These receptors were collected from a woman in her 50s with Graves' ophthalmopathy.

This clonotype was seen many times. The chain recombines TRBV20-1 with TRBJ2-1; D gene ambiguous. From germline, CDR1 is DFQATT and CDR2 SNEGSKA (reference sequence). V lost 5 bases, J lost 8 bases, and 13 bases lay in between. This CDR3 spans 12 amino acids. The CDR3 region is CSARKMGYEQFF. The CDR3, as DNA: TGCAGTGCTCGAAAAATGGGGTATGAGCAGTTCTTC.

This clonotype was seen a handful of times. The V and J genes are TRBV7-9 and TRBJ1-3; TRBD1 matches 7 bases. Trimming cost V 5 bases and J 6 bases; bases outside gene matches: 13. CDR3 size: 16 residues. In germline, CDR1 is SEHNR, CDR2 FQNEAQ (reference sequence). DNA of the CDR3: TGTGCCAGCAGCACAACCCCCACAGGGGTTGTAAACACCATATATTTT. This gives the protein CASSTTPTGVVNTIYF. Looking up the rest from reference TRBV7-9 and TRBJ1-3 gives the full variable domain: DTGVSQNPRHKITKRGQNVTFRCDPISEHNRLYWYRQTLGQGPEFLTYFQNEAQLEKSRLLSDRFSAERPKGSFSTLEIQRTEQGDSAMYLCASSTTPTGVVNTIYFGEGSWLTVV.

This clonotype came up many times. The chain couples TRBV7-2 to TRBJ2-4; possibly TRBD1 for D (5 bases). The CDR3 is 13 residues long. Germline V gives CDR1 SGHTA, CDR2 FQGNSA. The germline V and J ends were trimmed by 1 base and 12 bases, with 13 bases remaining between them. Here the CDR3 reads CASSLVFRDSQYF. DNA for the CDR3: TGTGCCAGCAGCTTAGTATTCAGGGATTCTCAGTACTTC.

V usage is TRBV5-1 and J usage is TRBJ1-3; tentatively, D is TRBD1 (6 bases). The CDR3 runs 16 residues. Germline V gene data show CDR1 as SGHRS and CDR2 as YFSETQ. Trimming took 4 bases from V and 0 from J, leaving 14 bases between them. Written as DNA, the CDR3 is TGCGCCAGCAGCCTGGTGGACAGTAGCTCTGGAAACACCATATATTTT. Translating gives CASSLVDSSSGNTIYF.

V usage is TRBV19 and J usage is TRBJ2-1, with 8 positions matching TRBD2. V lost 4 bases and J lost 8; bases outside the gene matches: 13. Germline-derived CDR1 and CDR2 are LNHDA and SQIVND (reference sequence). The CDR3 contains 16 residues. The CDR3 is CASSNQRGTIGYEQFF. The CDR3 coding sequence is TGTGCCAGTAGTAACCAGCGGGGGACCATCGGCTATGAGCAGTTCTTC.

This sequence joins TRBV15 and TRBJ1-4, with D possibly matching TRBD1 (5 bases). This CDR3 is built from 13 residues. The germline V gene encodes CDR1 LNHNV and CDR2 YYDKDF (reference sequence). V was trimmed by 4 bases and J by 7 bases, leaving 10 bases between them. The CDR3 loop is CATSTRGIEKLFF. CDR3 coding DNA: TGTGCCACCAGCACAAGGGGCATTGAAAAACTGTTTTTT.

The sample holds many counts of this clonotype. Here the CDR3 reads CASKMGDSGRETQYF. CDR3 in DNA: TGTGCCAGCAAGATGGGGGACAGCGGTCGGGAGACCCAGTACTTC. This chain uses TRBV2 with TRBJ2-5; TRBD1 aligns across 7 bases. The CDR3 length is 15 residues. V shed 7 bases, J shed 5 bases, and the junction held 13 bases outside the gene matches. Germline loops: CDR1 SNHLY, CDR2 FYNNEI.

This clonotype occurred a few times. Possible read error: a much larger clone is one base away. The rearrangement uses TRBV28 and TRBJ2-3, with 8 bases lining up with TRBD2. Per the germline V gene, CDR1 is MDHEN and CDR2 is SYDVKM. The CDR3 covers 15 residues. The CDR3 region has the DNA TGTGCCAGCAGTTTAGACGGGAGGGGCGCAGATGCGCAGTATTTT. The encoded protein is CASSLDGRGADAQYF.

This clonotype was seen many times. V usage is TRBV18 and J usage is TRBJ2-1, with 9 nucleotides matching TRBD1. The CDR3 consists of 13 residues. Germline V gene data show CDR1 as KGHSH and CDR2 as LQKENI. Trimming at V came to 3 bases and at J to 8 bases, leaving 2 bases not matched to a gene. The CDR3 region is CASSPRTGDEQFF. The DNA for the CDR3 is TGTGCCAGCTCACCGCGGACAGGGGATGAGCAGTTCTTC.

Note on this clonotype: Lacking the conserved final phenylalanine or tryptophan, this CDR3 likely reflects a read error. CDR3 loop: CSARDRRINTGELFL. The CDR3 DNA follows: TGCAGTGCTAGAGATCGAAGGATCAACACCGGGGAGCTGTTTCTT. The chain joins TRBV20-1 to TRBJ2-2; D gene ambiguous. Germline V gene lookup returns CDR1 DFQATT and CDR2 SNEGSKA (reference sequence). The germline V and J ends were trimmed by 0 bases and 2 bases, with 10 bases remaining between them. This CDR3 comprises 15 residues.

This clonotype was counted many times. CDR3 nucleotides: TGTGCCAGCAGCCCCACTTGGGATGGGGCAGATACGCAGTATTTT. Protein: CASSPTWDGADTQYF. The V and J genes are TRBV6-2 or TRBV6-3 and TRBJ2-3; D unresolved. Trimming left V 6 bases short and J 4 bases short, with 17 bases between. Germline V gene lookup returns CDR1 MNHEY and CDR2 SVGEGT. There are 15 residues in the CDR3.

This clonotype was seen more than once but under ten times. This sequence joins TRBV6-2 or TRBV6-3 and TRBJ1-5; D is unresolved. This CDR3 spans 12 amino acids. V lost 4 bases and J lost 9, with 10 bases in between. The germline V gene has CDR1 MNHEY and CDR2 SVGEGT. The CDR3 region is CASSWVIGPQHF. CDR3 in DNA: TGTGCCAGCAGTTGGGTCATTGGGCCCCAGCATTTT.

This clonotype has at least ten counts. This chain joins TRBV6-1 and TRBJ1-2; D might be TRBD1 (6 bases). Looked up from germline, CDR1 is MNHNS and CDR2 is SASEGT. The V end lost 3 bases, the J end lost 13 bases, and 12 bases lay between the germline ends. The CDR3 covers 11 residues. This CDR3 is CASSEGRGFTF. As DNA, the CDR3 is TGTGCCAGCAGTGAGGGCAGGGGTTTCACCTTC.

The chain carries TRBV15 and TRBJ2-2; 16 positions agree with TRBD2. Germline trimming cut 4 bases from V and 4 bases from J; bases unmatched to any gene: 6. Germline values: CDR1 LNHNV, CDR2 YYDKDF (reference sequence). There are 18 residues in the CDR3. Here the CDR3 DNA reads TGTGCCACCAGCAAGGGACTAGCGGGAGGGTCGGGCACCGGGGAGCTGTTTTTT. Translated: CATSKGLAGGSGTGELFF.

As to this clonotype: A much bigger clone sits one base away, suggesting this may be a read error. The chain is built from TRBV30 and TRBJ2-1; TRBD2 agrees at 9 bases. Looked up from germline, CDR1 is GTSNPN and CDR2 is SVGIG (reference sequence). The CDR3 has 15 amino acids. Trimming took 3 bases from V and 6 from J; bases not matched to a gene: 9. The CDR3 protein is CAWSHPSGRSNEQFF. As DNA, the CDR3 is TGTGCCTGGAGCCACCCCAGCGGGAGGAGCAATGAGCAGTTCTTC.